The sequence of this T cell receptor (beta chain) was determined in a study of blood T cell repertoires in COVID-19. On the study more broadly: Donors in the United States, Italy and Spain gave samples during acute or convalescent COVID-19. Sources were T cells, B-cell-depleted T cells, or PBMCs; the material itself was cDNA or gDNA.

Original methodology: Amplification of reference gene primers provided the estimated nucleated cell counts. Sequencing used immunoSEQ multiplex PCR; TCRdb keeps in-frame clones, though not all of them. V, J and clone size reflect that table, while D and trimming were determined from the DNA. The repertoire holds roughly 100,000 clones, approximately 89% seen once, with roughly a sixth in the top ten. Sequenced sample: peripheral blood. This TCR came from an elderly woman in a cohort sampled during active COVID-19.

CDR3 sequence: CASSKYSIETQYF. CDR3 bases: TGTGCCAGTAGCAAATACTCAATAGAGACCCAGTACTTC. The rearrangement uses TRBV19 and TRBJ2-5; no clear D gene. The CDR3 sequence is 13 residues long. The germline V gene encodes CDR1 LNHDA and CDR2 SQIVND (reference sequence). V was shortened by 6 bases and J by 4 bases, with 12 bases between the two germline ends.